These 20 T cell receptor beta chains share one sample of origin, sequenced in a study of spatial heterogeneity in lung cancer (dated by TCRdb to 2018 to 2020). Receptors were amplified or captured by 5' RACE. Sequencing used a NextSeq 500. TCRdb took the public reads, trimmed them with fastp at Q25, ran MiXCR for clone calling and kept in-frame beta chains. Duplicate CDR3 protein sequences are folded into a single record with the most common DNA and genes. Here the sample has under 4,000 distinct CDR3 sequences; roughly 3.3% occur a single time. Clones ranked in the top ten supply 16% of the sample. The time point label corresponds to: sample taken at primary tumor resection. The sample was lung tissue, taken at surgery. These receptors all come from a human donor with early-stage non-small cell lung cancer.

By proportion, this clonotype is medium-sized (0.01 to 0.1%). Because this beta chain is a stray read in a library intended to capture alpha chains, its abundance should not be given much weight. The chain is built from TRBV11-1 and TRBJ2-1; TRBD1 might be the D (5 bases). Germline lookup yields CDR1 SGHAT and CDR2 FQDESV (reference sequence). The CDR3 contains 15 residues. V lost 0 bases, J lost 4 bases, and 10 bases lay in between. CDR3 residues: CASSLAIRGYNEQFF. In DNA form, the CDR3 reads TGTGCCAGCAGCTTAGCGATAAGGGGTTACAATGAGCAGTTCTTC. The complete variable domain, with remaining parts taken from reference TRBV11-1 and TRBJ2-1, reads EAEVAQSPRYKITEKSQAVAFWCDPISGHATLYWYRQILGQGPELLVQFQDESVVDDSQLPKDRFSAERLKGVDSTLKIQPAELGDSAMYLCASSLAIRGYNEQFFGPGTRLTVL.

The table lists this clonotype with many counts. Because this beta chain is a stray read in a library intended to capture alpha chains, its abundance should not be given much weight. The chain couples TRBV28 to TRBJ2-7; tentatively, D is TRBD1 (6 bases). Trimming took off 7 bases at V and 1 base at J, with 14 bases between the two ends. The CDR3 length is 14 residues. CDR1 and CDR2 from the germline V gene are MDHEN and SYDVKM. CDR3 protein: CASTETGPSYEQYF. The CDR3 DNA reads as TGTGCCAGCACCGAGACAGGACCTTCCTACGAGCAGTACTTC. The variable domain in full, completed from reference TRBV28 and TRBJ2-7, reads DVKVTQSSRYLVKRTGEKVFLECVQDMDHENMFWYRQDPGLGLRLIYFSYDVKMKEKGDIPEGYSVSREKKERFSLILESASTNQTSMYLCASTETGPSYEQYFGPGTRLTVT.

This clonotype was seen repeatedly, ten times or more. This beta chain is a stray read from a library made for alpha chains; its abundance is not meaningful. The rearrangement joins TRBV2 to TRBJ1-6, with 7 bases fitting TRBD1. The CDR3 is 15 residues long. Germline-derived CDR1 and CDR2 are SNHLY and FYNNEI. After removal of 4 bases from V and 6 bases from J, the junction contained 6 bases not matched to a gene. The CDR3 loop is CASSVEGQPNSPLHF. The CDR3 DNA is TGTGCCAGCAGTGTAGAGGGACAGCCTAATTCACCCCTCCACTTT.

Comments on this clonotype: The CDR3 end shows no conserved phenylalanine or tryptophan, and so a read error is likely. The library was prepared for alpha chains; this beta chain is a stray read, so its frequency means little. The chain carries TRBV4-2 and TRBJ1-1, with D possibly matching TRBD1 (5 bases). Between the trimmed V and J ends, which lost 6 bases and 0 bases, there was a span of 14 bases. Germline V gene data show CDR1 as LGHNA and CDR2 as YNFKEQ. This CDR3 is 15 amino acids long. Written as DNA, the CDR3 is TGTGCCAGCAGTCCTCCGGGGGTAATGAACACTGAAGCTTTCTAT. It yields the protein CASSPPGVMNTEAFY.

Judged by abundance, this clonotype is medium-sized. A library made for alpha chains picked up this beta chain off target, so its size means little. The chain carries TRBV12-5 and TRBJ1-5, with D possibly matching TRBD1 (5 bases). The CDR3 covers 16 residues. Germline V gene sequence: CDR1 LGHNT, CDR2 FRNRAP. V lost 2 bases to trimming and J lost 2 bases, with 13 bases between them. The CDR3 DNA reads as TGTGCTAGTGGTTTGTTCGGGGGAAAGGGCAATCAGCCCCAGCATTTT. Protein product: CASGLFGGKGNQPQHF.

By proportion, this clonotype is medium-sized. The library was prepared for alpha chains; this beta chain is a stray read, so its frequency means little. This rearrangement joins TRBV5-1 to TRBJ2-5, with D perhaps TRBD1 (6 bases). V shed 4 bases and J shed 8 bases, with 24 bases lying between them. This CDR3 spans 16 amino acids. From germline, CDR1 is SGHRS and CDR2 YFSETQ. This CDR3 reads CASSPWTPGQTSTQYF. The CDR3, as DNA: TGCGCCAGCAGCCCGTGGACCCCGGGACAAACTTCAACCCAGTACTTC. The full variable domain, with the rest looked up from reference TRBV5-1 and TRBJ2-5, is KAGVTQTPRYLIKTRGQQVTLSCSPISGHRSVSWYQQTPGQGLQFLFEYFSETQRNKGNFPGRFSGRQFSNSRSEMNVSTLELGDSALYLCASSPWTPGQTSTQYFGPGTRLLVL.

This clonotype was recorded many times. Since the library was made to target alpha chains, this beta chain is a stray read and its abundance is not meaningful. V usage is TRBV7-9 and J usage is TRBJ1-2; maybe TRBD1 (6 bases). The CDR3 has 15 amino acids. Per germline, CDR1 SEHNR and CDR2 FQNEAQ (reference sequence). Trimming stripped 1 base from V and 5 bases from J, with 14 bases between. CDR3 DNA sequence: TGTGCCAGCAGCTTAGTCGGCAGGGGTCCTTATGGCTACACCTTC. Protein: CASSLVGRGPYGYTF.

This clonotype is medium-sized. For a library built for alpha chains, this beta chain is a stray read; little rests on its size. The CDR3 sequence is CASRPGPKAFYEQYF. The CDR3 DNA sequence: TGTGCCAGCAGACCTGGACCCAAGGCCTTCTACGAGCAGTACTTC. This rearrangement joins TRBV27 to TRBJ2-7; D unresolved. V lost 6 bases, J lost 3 bases, and 18 bases lay in between. CDR1 is MNHEY, CDR2 SMNVEV, per germline (reference sequence). This CDR3 comprises 15 residues.

This clonotype was counted at least ten times. As an off-target read in a library built for alpha chains, this beta chain has a frequency of little significance. J is TRBJ2-3 and V is TRBV7-9; D is perhaps TRBD2 (5 bases). V dropped 1 base and J dropped 2 bases, with 16 bases sitting between them. Per germline, CDR1 SEHNR and CDR2 FQNEAQ (reference sequence). This CDR3 spans 17 amino acids. In nucleotides, the CDR3 is TGTGCCAGCAGCTTAGACGCGGCGGGCCGCTACACAGATACGCAGTATTTT. Its protein is CASSLDAAGRYTDTQYF.

This clonotype was seen ten or more times. This beta chain is a stray read from a library made for alpha chains; its abundance is not meaningful. V gene TRBV5-4 combines with J gene TRBJ1-6; D might be TRBD1 (6 bases). The V end lost 4 bases, the J end lost 5 bases, and 16 bases lay between the germline ends. CDR1 is SGHNT and CDR2 is YYREEE in the germline V gene (reference sequence). The CDR3 totals 16 residues. The CDR3 DNA reads as TGTGCCAGCAGCAGAGGGGGGATGGTGAATAATTCACCCCTCCACTTT. It codes for CASSRGGMVNNSPLHF. Filled out from reference TRBV5-4 and TRBJ1-6, the complete variable domain reads ETGVTQSPTHLIKTRGQQVTLRCSSQSGHNTVSWYQQALGQGPQFIFQYYREEENGRGNFPPRFSGLQFPNYSSELNVNALELDDSALYLCASSRGGMVNNSPLHFGNGTRLTVT.

In its sample, this clonotype is medium-sized. Found in a library prepared for alpha chains, this beta chain is an off-target read, and its abundance has little meaning. The chain combines TRBV7-2 with TRBJ1-2; 7 bases fit TRBD1. Germline V gene lookup returns CDR1 SGHTA and CDR2 FQGNSA. The CDR3 extends over 16 amino acids. V was pared by 5 bases and J by 1 base, with 10 bases of the junction left unmatched. CDR3 sequence (DNA): TGTGCCAGCAGCCTGTTAGGGGGACAGATTAACTATGGCTACACCTTC. It codes for CASSLLGGQINYGYTF.

This clonotype counts as medium-sized (0.01 to 0.1%). This beta chain turned up in a library designed for alpha chains; as an off-target read, its abundance says little. V and J are TRBV7-2 and TRBJ2-7; TRBD1 matches 7 bases. The germline gives CDR1 SGHTA, CDR2 FQGNSA. Unmatched junction bases numbered 9, after V lost 3 bases and J lost 4 bases. CDR3 length: 15 amino acids. CDR3 in DNA: TGTGCCAGCAGCTTCCGGACAGGACTTCGATACGAGCAGTACTTC. This codes for CASSFRTGLRYEQYF.

By sample fraction, this clonotype is medium-sized (0.01 to 0.1%). The library was built for alpha chains, so this beta chain is an off-target read and its size means little. V and J are TRBV19 and TRBJ2-2, with unresolved D. The germline V gene encodes CDR1 LNHDA and CDR2 SQIVND (reference sequence). V gave up 10 bases and J gave up 2 bases, with 14 bases separating them. The CDR3 loop spans 14 amino acids. CDR3 in amino acids: CATQPGSNTGELFF. The CDR3 coding sequence is TGTGCCACCCAACCCGGGTCTAACACCGGGGAGCTGTTTTTT.

This clonotype is medium-sized (0.01 to 0.1%) by share. This beta chain lies outside the target of a library built for alpha chains; its clone size means little. V is TRBV6-5 and J is TRBJ1-1, with D unresolved. This CDR3 is 15 amino acids long. Germline CDR1 MNHEY, CDR2 SVGAGI. V lost 5 bases to trimming and J lost 3 bases, with 16 bases between them. The CDR3 region is CASSRIAGRYTEAFF. The CDR3 DNA follows: TGTGCCAGCAGTCGCATCGCGGGCAGATACACTGAAGCTTTCTTT.

This clonotype rates as large. This beta chain was picked up by a library intended for alpha chains and is off target, so its count carries little meaning. The J gene is TRBJ2-7, the V gene TRBV30; no reliable D call. CDR3 length: 12 amino acids. The germline CDR1 and CDR2 sequences are GTSNPN and SVGIG (reference sequence). The V end was cut by 2 bases, the J end by 5 bases, with 10 bases between. CDR3 DNA sequence: TGTGCCTGGAGTTGGGGAATTGACGAGCAGTACTTC. As protein: CAWSWGIDEQYF.

This clonotype was seen many times. Little can be read into the size of this beta chain, an off-target read in a library designed for alpha chains. The rearrangement joins TRBV20-1 to TRBJ1-4; 9 bases line up with TRBD1. Germline lookup yields CDR1 DFQATT and CDR2 SNEGSKA (reference sequence). Trimming took 6 bases from V and 4 from J; bases not matched to a gene: 3. The CDR3 contains 13 residues. The CDR3 bases are TGCAGTGCCGGGACAGGGAGTAATGAAAAACTGTTTTTT. Translating gives CSAGTGSNEKLFF.

The table lists this clonotype with many counts. This beta chain is a stray sequence in a library constructed for alpha chains; its clone size is not meaningful. The CDR3 loop is CASWGLYGYTF. The CDR3, as DNA: TGTGCCAGCTGGGGGCTCTATGGCTACACCTTC. This sequence joins TRBV9 and TRBJ1-2, with D maybe TRBD1 (6 bases). The germline V gene encodes CDR1 SGDLS and CDR2 YYNGEE. Trimming took off 7 bases at V and 4 bases at J, with 8 bases between the two ends. The CDR3 is 11 residues long.

By share, this clonotype ranks as hyperexpanded (1% or more). The library was prepared for alpha chains; this beta chain is a stray read, so its frequency means little. The chain links TRBV5-6 to TRBJ2-3; no reliable D call. V was pared by 0 bases and J by 4 bases, with 6 bases between. The germline CDR1 and CDR2 sequences are SGHDT and YYEEEE. The CDR3 has 13 amino acids. CDR3 nucleotide sequence: TGTGCCAGCAGCTTGGGGCGATCAGATACGCAGTATTTT. This encodes CASSLGRSDTQYF.

By sample share, this clonotype is medium-sized. A library prepared for alpha chains yielded this beta chain as an off-target read; its size is of little meaning. The chain is built from TRBV12-3 or TRBV12-4 and TRBJ1-2, with 8 bases matching TRBD1. The CDR3 loop spans 14 amino acids. J lost 2 bases, V lost 2 bases, and 1 base had no gene match. The CDR3 spells CASSLQGANYGYTF. In nucleotides, the CDR3 is TGTGCCAGCAGTTTACAGGGGGCGAACTATGGCTACACCTTC.

This clonotype is labeled as medium-sized. The library was prepared for alpha chains; this beta chain is a stray read, so its frequency means little. The chain recombines TRBV5-1 with TRBJ1-1; 7 bases fit TRBD1. Trimming removed 6 bases from V and 0 bases from J; junction bases left unmatched: 5. The CDR3 runs 14 residues. Germline assignment: CDR1 SGHRS and CDR2 YFSETQ. The CDR3: CASTPGQMNTEAFF. CDR3 coding DNA: TGCGCCAGCACCCCGGGACAGATGAACACTGAAGCTTTCTTT.